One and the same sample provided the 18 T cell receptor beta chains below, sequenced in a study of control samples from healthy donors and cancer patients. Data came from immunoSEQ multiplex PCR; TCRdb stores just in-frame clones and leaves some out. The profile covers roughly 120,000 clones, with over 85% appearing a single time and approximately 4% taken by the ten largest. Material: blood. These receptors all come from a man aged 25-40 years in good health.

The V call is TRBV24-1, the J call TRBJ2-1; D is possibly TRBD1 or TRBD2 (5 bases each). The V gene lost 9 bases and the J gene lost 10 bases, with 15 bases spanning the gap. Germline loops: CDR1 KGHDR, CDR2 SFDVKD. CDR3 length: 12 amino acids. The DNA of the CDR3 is TGTGCCACCTCAACGGGACCAACGGAGCAGTTCTTC. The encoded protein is CATSTGPTEQFF.

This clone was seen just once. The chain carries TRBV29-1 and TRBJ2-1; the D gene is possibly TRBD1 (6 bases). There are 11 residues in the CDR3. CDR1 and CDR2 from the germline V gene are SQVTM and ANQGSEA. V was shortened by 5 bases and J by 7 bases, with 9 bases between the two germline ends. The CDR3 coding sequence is TGCAGCGTTTTACAGGGAAATGAGCAGTTCTTC. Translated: CSVLQGNEQFF.

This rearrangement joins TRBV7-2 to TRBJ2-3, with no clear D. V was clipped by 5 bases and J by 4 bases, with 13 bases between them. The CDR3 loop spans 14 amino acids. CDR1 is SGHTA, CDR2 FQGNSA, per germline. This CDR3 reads CASSPISSADTQYF. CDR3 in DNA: TGTGCCAGCAGCCCAATTAGTTCGGCAGATACGCAGTATTTT.

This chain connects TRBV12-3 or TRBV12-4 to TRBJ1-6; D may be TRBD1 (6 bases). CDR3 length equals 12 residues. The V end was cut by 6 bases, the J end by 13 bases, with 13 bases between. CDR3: CASRDSQDPLHF. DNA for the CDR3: TGTGCCAGCAGGGACAGCCAGGACCCCCTCCACTTT.

The CDR3, as DNA: TGTGCCAGCAGCCAAGCGGTCCTCGAGCAGTACTTC. Protein sequence: CASSQAVLEQYF. J is TRBJ2-7 and V is TRBV14; no clear D gene. Trimming took off 1 base at V and 6 bases at J, with 7 bases between the two ends. Per germline, CDR1 SGHDN and CDR2 FVKESK. CDR3 length equals 12 residues.

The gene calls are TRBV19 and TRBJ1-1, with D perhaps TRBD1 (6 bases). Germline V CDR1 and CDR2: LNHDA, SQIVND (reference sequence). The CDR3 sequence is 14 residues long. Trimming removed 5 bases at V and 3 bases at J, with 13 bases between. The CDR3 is CASSVGTTYTEAFF. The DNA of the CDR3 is TGTGCCAGTAGTGTAGGGACAACTTACACTGAAGCTTTCTTT.

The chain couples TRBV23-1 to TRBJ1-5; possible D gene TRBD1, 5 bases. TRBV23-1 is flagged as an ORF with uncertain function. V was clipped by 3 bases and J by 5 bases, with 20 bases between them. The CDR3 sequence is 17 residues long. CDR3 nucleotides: TGCGCCAGCAGTCATCCACCCCGGACCTTGGGGGATCAGCCCCAGCATTTT. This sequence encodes CASSHPPRTLGDQPQHF.

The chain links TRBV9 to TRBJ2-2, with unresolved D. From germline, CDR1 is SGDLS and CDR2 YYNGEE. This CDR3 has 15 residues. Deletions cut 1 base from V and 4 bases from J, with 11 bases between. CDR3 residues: CASSVSWARTGELFF. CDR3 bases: TGTGCCAGCAGCGTAAGCTGGGCCCGCACCGGGGAGCTGTTTTTT.

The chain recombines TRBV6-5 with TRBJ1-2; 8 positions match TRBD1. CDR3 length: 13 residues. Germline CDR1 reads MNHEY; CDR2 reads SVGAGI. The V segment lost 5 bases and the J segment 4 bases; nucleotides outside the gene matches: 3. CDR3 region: CASSRQGPYGYTF. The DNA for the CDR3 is TGTGCCAGCAGTCGACAGGGGCCCTATGGCTACACCTTC.

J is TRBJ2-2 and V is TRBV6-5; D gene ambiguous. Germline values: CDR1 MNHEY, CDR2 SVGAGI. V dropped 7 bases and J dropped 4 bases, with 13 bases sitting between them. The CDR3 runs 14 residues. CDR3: CASKAWTGTGELFF. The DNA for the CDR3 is TGTGCCAGCAAGGCATGGACGGGCACCGGGGAGCTGTTTTTT.

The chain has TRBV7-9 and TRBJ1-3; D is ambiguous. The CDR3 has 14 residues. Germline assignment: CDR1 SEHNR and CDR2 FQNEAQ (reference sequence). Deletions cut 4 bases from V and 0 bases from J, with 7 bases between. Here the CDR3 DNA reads TGTGCCAGCAGCTCATCCCTCTCTGGAAACACCATATATTTT. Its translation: CASSSSLSGNTIYF.

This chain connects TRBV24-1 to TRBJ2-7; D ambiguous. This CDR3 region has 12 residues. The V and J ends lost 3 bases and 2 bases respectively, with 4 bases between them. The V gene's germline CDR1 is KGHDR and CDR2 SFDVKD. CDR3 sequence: CATSDNTYEQYF. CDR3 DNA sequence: TGTGCCACCAGTGATAATACCTACGAGCAGTACTTC.

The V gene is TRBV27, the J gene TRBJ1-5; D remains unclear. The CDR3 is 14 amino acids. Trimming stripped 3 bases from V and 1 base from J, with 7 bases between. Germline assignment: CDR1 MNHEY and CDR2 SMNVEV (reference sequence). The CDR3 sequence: CASSFGRSNQPQHF. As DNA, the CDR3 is TGTGCCAGCAGTTTCGGACGGAGCAATCAGCCCCAGCATTTT.

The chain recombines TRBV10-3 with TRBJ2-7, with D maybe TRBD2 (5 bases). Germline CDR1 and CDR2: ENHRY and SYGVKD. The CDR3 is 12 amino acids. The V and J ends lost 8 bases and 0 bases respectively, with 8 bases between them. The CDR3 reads CAISLASYEQYF. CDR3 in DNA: TGTGCCATCTCCCTAGCCTCCTACGAGCAGTACTTC.

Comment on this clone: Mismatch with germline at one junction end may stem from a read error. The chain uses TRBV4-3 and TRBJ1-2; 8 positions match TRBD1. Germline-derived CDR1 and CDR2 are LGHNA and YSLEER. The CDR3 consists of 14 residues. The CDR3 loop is CASSHAGTGPYILF. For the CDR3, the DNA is TGCGCCAGCAGCCATGCCGGGACAGGTCCTTACATCCTCTTC.

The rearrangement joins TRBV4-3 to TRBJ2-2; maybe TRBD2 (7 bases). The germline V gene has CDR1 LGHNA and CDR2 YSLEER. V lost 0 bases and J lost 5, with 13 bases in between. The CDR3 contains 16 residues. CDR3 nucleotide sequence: TGCGCCAGCAGCCAAGATAGGGGGGGAACGACCGGGGAGCTGTTTTTT. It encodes CASSQDRGGTTGELFF.

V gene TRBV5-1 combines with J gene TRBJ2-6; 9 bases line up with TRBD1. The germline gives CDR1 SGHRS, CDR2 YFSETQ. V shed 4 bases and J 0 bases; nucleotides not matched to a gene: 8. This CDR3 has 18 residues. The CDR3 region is CASSLTGGAGSGANVLTF. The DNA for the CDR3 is TGCGCCAGCAGCCTTACAGGGGGCGCAGGCTCTGGGGCCAACGTCCTGACTTTC.

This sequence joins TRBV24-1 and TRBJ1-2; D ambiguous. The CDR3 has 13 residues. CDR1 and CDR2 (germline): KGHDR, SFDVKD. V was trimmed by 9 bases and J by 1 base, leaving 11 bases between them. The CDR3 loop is CATSRTGNYGYTF. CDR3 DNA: TGTGCCACCTCCCGGACGGGTAACTATGGCTACACCTTC.